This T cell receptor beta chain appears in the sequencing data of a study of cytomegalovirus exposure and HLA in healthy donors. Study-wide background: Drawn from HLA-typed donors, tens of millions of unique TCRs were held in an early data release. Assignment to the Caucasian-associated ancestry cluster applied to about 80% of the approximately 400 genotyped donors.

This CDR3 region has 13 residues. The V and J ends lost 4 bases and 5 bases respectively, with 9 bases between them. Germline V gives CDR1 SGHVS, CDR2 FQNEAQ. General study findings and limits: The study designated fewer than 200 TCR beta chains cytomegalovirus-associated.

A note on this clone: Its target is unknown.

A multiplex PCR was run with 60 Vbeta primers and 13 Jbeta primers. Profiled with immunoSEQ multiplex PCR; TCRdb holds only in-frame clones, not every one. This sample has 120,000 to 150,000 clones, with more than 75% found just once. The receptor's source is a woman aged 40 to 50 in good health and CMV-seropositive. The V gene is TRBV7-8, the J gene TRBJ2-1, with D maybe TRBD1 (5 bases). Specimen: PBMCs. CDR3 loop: CASSSGLDNEQFF. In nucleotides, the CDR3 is TGTGCCAGCAGCTCAGGGTTAGACAATGAGCAGTTCTTC.